The sequence of this TCR beta chain was determined in a study of T cell responses to AZD1222 COVID-19 vaccine. Notes on the study in general: The peak T cell response came first, and repertoires were sampled only after it.

Comment on this clone: The antigen is undetermined.

Clones were read by immunoSEQ multiplex PCR, and TCRdb kept only the in-frame ones, dropping some. The profile shows 110,000 or so clones, about four fifths of them singletons. Between the trimmed V and J ends, which lost 2 bases and 2 bases, there was a span of 10 bases. Germline V lookup: CDR1 MNHEY, CDR2 SVGEGT. The CDR3 runs to 15 residues. V usage is TRBV6-2 or TRBV6-3 and J usage is TRBJ1-3; D not certain. This TCR came from an adult in good health. The specimen was peripheral blood, collected on day 0 of AZD1222 vaccination. In nucleotides, the CDR3 is TGTGCCAGCAGTTACGGTCAATTGGCTGGAAACACCATATATTTT. Residues: CASSYGQLAGNTIYF.